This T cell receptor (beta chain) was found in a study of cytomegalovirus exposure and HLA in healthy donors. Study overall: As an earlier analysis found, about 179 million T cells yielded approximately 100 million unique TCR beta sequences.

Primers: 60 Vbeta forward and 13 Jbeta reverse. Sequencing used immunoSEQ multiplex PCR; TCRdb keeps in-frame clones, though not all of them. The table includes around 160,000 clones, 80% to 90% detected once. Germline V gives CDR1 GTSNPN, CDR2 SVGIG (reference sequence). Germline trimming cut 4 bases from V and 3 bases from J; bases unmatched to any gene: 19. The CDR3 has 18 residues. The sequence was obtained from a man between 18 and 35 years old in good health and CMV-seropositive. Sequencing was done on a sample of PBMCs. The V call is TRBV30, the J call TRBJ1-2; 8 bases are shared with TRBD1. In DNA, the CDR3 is TGTGCCTGGAAAACCACGGCGGGGCCCACAGGGGGGGACTATGGCTACACCTTC. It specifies CAWKTTAGPTGGDYGYTF.